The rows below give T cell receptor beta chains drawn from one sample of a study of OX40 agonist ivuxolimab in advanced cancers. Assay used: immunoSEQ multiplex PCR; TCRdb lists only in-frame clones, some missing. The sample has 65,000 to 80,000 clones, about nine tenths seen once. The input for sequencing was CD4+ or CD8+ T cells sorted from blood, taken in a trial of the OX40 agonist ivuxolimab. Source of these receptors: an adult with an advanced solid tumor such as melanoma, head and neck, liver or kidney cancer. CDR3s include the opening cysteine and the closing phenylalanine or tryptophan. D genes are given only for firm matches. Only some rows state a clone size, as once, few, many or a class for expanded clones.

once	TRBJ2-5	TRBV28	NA	CASSLFGQAVQETQYF	TGTGCCAGCAGTTTATTTGGGCAGGCGGTGCAAGAGACCCAGTACTTC
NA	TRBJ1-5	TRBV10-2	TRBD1	CASSETGANNQPQHF	TGCGCCAGCAGTGAGACAGGGGCTAACAATCAGCCCCAGCATTTT
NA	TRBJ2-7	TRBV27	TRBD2	CAIRSLAGGSYEQYF	TGTGCCATCAGATCACTAGCGGGAGGATCCTACGAGCAGTACTTC
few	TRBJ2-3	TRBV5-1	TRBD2	CASSFGLAAALTDTQYF	TGCGCCAGCAGCTTCGGACTAGCGGCGGCTCTCACAGATACGCAGTATTTT
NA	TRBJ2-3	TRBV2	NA	CAGTPGTDTQYF	TGTGCCGGAACCCCGGGCACAGATACGCAGTATTTT
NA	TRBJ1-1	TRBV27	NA	CASSQSGGALDTEAFF	TGTGCCAGCAGCCAAAGTGGGGGGGCGCTCGACACTGAAGCTTTCTTT
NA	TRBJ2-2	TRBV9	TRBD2	CASSATGSGGYTGELFF	TGTGCCAGCAGCGCCACCGGAAGCGGGGGCTACACCGGGGAGCTGTTTTTT
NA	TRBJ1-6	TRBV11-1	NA	CASSSDRTNSPLHF	TGTGCCAGCAGCTCGGACAGAACTAATTCACCCCTCCACTTT
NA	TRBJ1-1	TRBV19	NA	CASRGTEAFF	TGTGCCAGCAGGGGCACTGAAGCTTTCTTT
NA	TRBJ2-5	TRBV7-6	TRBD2	CASSLPTSGIETQYF	TGTGCCAGCAGCCTTCCGACTAGCGGGATTGAGACCCAGTACTTC
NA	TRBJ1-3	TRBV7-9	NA	CANSSRTRGNTIYF	TGTGCCAACAGCTCCAGGACCCGGGGAAACACCATATATTTT
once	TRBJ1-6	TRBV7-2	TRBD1	CASSRGQGDGSPLHF	TGTGCCAGCAGCCGCGGACAGGGGGACGGTTCACCCCTCCACTTT
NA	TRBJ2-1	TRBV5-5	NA	CASSLAGRHEQFF	TGTGCCAGCAGCTTGGCTGGCAGACATGAGCAGTTCTTC
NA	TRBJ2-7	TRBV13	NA	CASSSPGNNEQYF	TGTGCCAGCAGCTCCCCCGGGAACAACGAGCAGTACTTC
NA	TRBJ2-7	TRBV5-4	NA	CASSFLQELSYEQYF	TGTGCCAGCAGCTTCTTACAGGAACTCTCCTACGAGCAGTACTTC
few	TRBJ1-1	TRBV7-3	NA	CASSPQGLNTEAFF	TGTGCCAGCAGCCCACAGGGACTGAACACTGAAGCTTTCTTT
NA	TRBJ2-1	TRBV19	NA	CASSIIGNPYSYNEQFF	TGTGCCAGTAGTATCATAGGGAATCCTTACTCCTACAATGAGCAGTTCTTC
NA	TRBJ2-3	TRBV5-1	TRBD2	CASSLALAGATDTQYF	TGCGCCAGCAGCTTGGCACTAGCGGGAGCTACAGATACGCAGTATTTT
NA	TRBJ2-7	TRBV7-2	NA	CASSSYQWEQYF	TGTGCCAGCAGCTCCTACCAGTGGGAGCAGTACTTC
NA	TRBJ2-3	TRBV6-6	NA	CASSPRTDTQYF	TGTGCCAGCAGCCCCCGAACAGATACGCAGTATTTT
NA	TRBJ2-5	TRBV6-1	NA	CASSYDQTQYF	TGTGCCAGCAGTTACGACCAAACCCAGTACTTC
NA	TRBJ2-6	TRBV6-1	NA	CASSDMGYVLTF	TGTGCCAGCAGTGATATGGGCTACGTCCTGACTTTC
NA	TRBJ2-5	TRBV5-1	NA	CASSWSDHQETQYF	TGCGCCAGCAGCTGGAGCGACCACCAAGAGACCCAGTACTTC
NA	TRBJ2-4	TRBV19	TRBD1	CASSPLDRVGNIQYF	TGTGCCAGTAGTCCACTAGACAGGGTTGGGAACATTCAGTACTTC
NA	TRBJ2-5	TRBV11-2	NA	CASSSNPTGGQTQYF	TGTGCCAGCAGCTCCAATCCTACCGGGGGGCAGACCCAGTACTTC
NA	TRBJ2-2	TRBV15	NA	CATSSPTGGSTGELFF	TGTGCCACCAGCAGCCCAACTGGGGGATCCACCGGGGAGCTGTTTTTT
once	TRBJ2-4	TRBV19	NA	CASSIARQAKNIQYF	TGTGCCAGTAGTATCGCCCGGCAGGCGAAAAACATTCAGTACTTC
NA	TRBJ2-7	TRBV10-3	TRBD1	CAIRKGAIYEQYF	TGTGCCATCAGGAAGGGGGCCATCTACGAGCAGTACTTC
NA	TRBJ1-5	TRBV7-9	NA	CASSLRSQQPQHF	TGTGCCAGCAGCTTAAGGAGCCAGCAGCCCCAGCATTTT
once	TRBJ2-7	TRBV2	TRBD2	CASSVRLASYEQYF	TGTGCCAGCAGTGTCAGACTAGCCTCCTACGAGCAGTACTTC
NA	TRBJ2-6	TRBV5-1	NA	CASSPFSGANVLTF	TGCGCCAGCAGCCCCTTCTCTGGGGCCAACGTCCTGACTTTC
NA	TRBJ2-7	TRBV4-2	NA	CASSQQRNEQYF	TGTGCCAGCAGCCAGCAGAGGAACGAGCAGTACTTC
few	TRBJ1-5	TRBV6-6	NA	CASSLPGAQPQHF	TGTGCCAGCAGTCTTCCAGGGGCTCAGCCCCAGCATTTT
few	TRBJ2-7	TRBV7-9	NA	CASSRGGSSSYEQYF	TGTGCCAGCAGCCGAGGAGGGTCTAGCTCCTACGAGCAGTACTTC
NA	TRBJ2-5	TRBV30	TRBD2	CAWSVRTSGGEETQYF	TGTGCCTGGAGTGTAAGAACTAGCGGGGGGGAAGAGACCCAGTACTTC
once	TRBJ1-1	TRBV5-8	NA	CASTWGRATEAFF	TGTGCCAGCACCTGGGGGAGGGCCACTGAAGCTTTCTTT
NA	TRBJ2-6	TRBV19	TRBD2	CASSPGSGGIGANVLTF	TGTGCCAGTAGTCCCGGTAGCGGGGGAATTGGGGCCAACGTCCTGACTTTC
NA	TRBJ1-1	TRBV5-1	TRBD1	CASSRQGNTEAFF	TGCGCCAGCAGCCGACAGGGGAACACTGAAGCTTTCTTT
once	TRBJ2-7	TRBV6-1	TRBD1	CASSLTGGLWEQYF	TGTGCCAGCAGTCTGACAGGGGGCCTTTGGGAGCAGTACTTC
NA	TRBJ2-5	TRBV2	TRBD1	CASSGPPGQGGGGETQYF	TGTGCCAGCAGTGGACCCCCGGGACAGGGTGGCGGTGGGGAGACCCAGTACTTC
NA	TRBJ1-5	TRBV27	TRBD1	CASSLRGQGAGISRQPQHF	TGTGCCAGCAGTTTACGCGGACAGGGGGCTGGTATTAGTCGTCAGCCCCAGCATTTT